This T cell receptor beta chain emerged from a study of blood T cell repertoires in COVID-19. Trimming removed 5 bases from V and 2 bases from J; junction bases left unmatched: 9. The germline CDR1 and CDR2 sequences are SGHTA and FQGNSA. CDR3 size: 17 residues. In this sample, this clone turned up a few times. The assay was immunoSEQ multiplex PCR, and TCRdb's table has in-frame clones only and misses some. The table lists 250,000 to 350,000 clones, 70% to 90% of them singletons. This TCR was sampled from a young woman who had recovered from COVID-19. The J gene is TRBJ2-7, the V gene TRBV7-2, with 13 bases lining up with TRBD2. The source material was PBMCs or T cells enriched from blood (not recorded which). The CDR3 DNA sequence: TGTGCCAGCAGCGTAACTAGCGGGGGGGAACCCCCCTACGAGCAGTACTTC. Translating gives CASSVTSGGEPPYEQYF.